This passage covers 12 T cell receptor beta chains from one sample sequenced in a study of OX40 agonist ivuxolimab in advanced cancers. TCRdb keeps only in-frame clones here, not all; method: immunoSEQ multiplex PCR. The repertoire includes some 83,000 clones, 86% of them detected once, and roughly 0.77% sits in the top ten. The sequenced sample was CD4+ or CD8+ T cells sorted from blood, obtained in a trial of the OX40 agonist ivuxolimab. These receptors were obtained from an adult with an advanced solid tumor such as melanoma, head and neck, liver or kidney cancer.

The rearrangement uses TRBV5-4 and TRBJ2-5, with unresolved D. The V end was cut by 3 bases, the J end by 2 bases, with 2 bases between. CDR3 size: 11 residues. Germline lookup yields CDR1 SGHNT and CDR2 YYREEE (reference sequence). CDR3 bases: TGTGCCAGCAGCTCTCAAGAGACCCAGTACTTC. It specifies CASSSQETQYF.

The CDR3 here is CASTPGQISNEKLFF. CDR3 nucleotides: TGTGCCAGCACCCCTGGACAGATAAGTAATGAAAAACTGTTTTTT. The genes are TRBV7-9 and TRBJ1-4; possibly TRBD1 for D (6 bases). CDR1 is SEHNR, CDR2 FQNEAQ, per germline (reference sequence). CDR3 size: 15 residues. Trimming removed 7 bases from V and 4 bases from J, with 16 bases in between.

The rearrangement uses TRBV19 and TRBJ2-2, with 7 bases lining up with TRBD2. Germline CDR1 is LNHDA and CDR2 is SQIVND (reference sequence). The CDR3 length is 16 residues. J gave up 3 bases and V 7 bases, and 11 bases lay outside the gene matches. The CDR3 bases are TGTGCCAGTACCCCTTTAGGCGGGGGTGACACCGGGGAGCTGTTTTTT. It codes for CASTPLGGGDTGELFF.

The chain has TRBV30 and TRBJ2-2, with TRBD1 as a possible D gene (6 bases). The germline CDR1 and CDR2 sequences are GTSNPN and SVGIG (reference sequence). The V gene lost 3 bases and the J gene lost 1 base, with 24 bases spanning the gap. The CDR3 spans 19 residues. The CDR3: CAWSIIRTARLLNTGELFF. The CDR3 bases are TGTGCCTGGAGCATTATCAGGACAGCCCGACTTTTGAACACCGGGGAGCTGTTTTTT.

This clone has a single count. The V call is TRBV6-1, the J call TRBJ1-5; D is perhaps TRBD1 (5 bases). V lost 5 bases to trimming and J lost 0 bases, with 11 bases between them. Germline V gene sequence: CDR1 MNHNS, CDR2 SASEGT. CDR3 length: 15 residues. The CDR3 sequence is CASSTRGYSNQPQHF. The CDR3, as DNA: TGTGCCAGCAGTACTAGGGGCTATAGCAATCAGCCCCAGCATTTT.

This chain connects TRBV5-1 to TRBJ1-2; TRBD1 aligns across 7 bases. V lost 3 bases to trimming and J lost 10 bases; unmatched junction nucleotides: 6. The CDR3 is 12 residues long. Germline loops: CDR1 SGHRS, CDR2 YFSETQ. The CDR3 here is CASSSGGRDYTF. In DNA form, the CDR3 reads TGCGCCAGCAGCTCAGGGGGGCGCGACTACACCTTC.

The chain joins TRBV5-4 to TRBJ1-2; 8 bases are a match to TRBD1. The length of the CDR3 is 14 residues. J lost 6 bases, V lost 0 bases, and 4 bases had no gene match. Germline lookup yields CDR1 SGHNT and CDR2 YYREEE (reference sequence). The CDR3 is CASSLGQGQNGYTF. In DNA, the CDR3 is TGTGCCAGCAGCTTGGGACAGGGGCAGAATGGCTACACCTTC.

The chain employs TRBV6-1 and TRBJ2-5; 8 nucleotides line up with TRBD2. V lost 1 base and J lost 13; bases outside the gene matches: 23. The germline gives CDR1 MNHNS, CDR2 SASEGT. CDR3 length: 18 residues. CDR3 DNA sequence: TGTGCCAGCAGTGAAGTAGCGCGGGATACCGGGAGGGTCCCCCCTAGGTACTTC. Translated, it gives CASSEVARDTGRVPPRYF.

A single count supports this clone. Here the CDR3 DNA reads TGTGCCAGCAGCTTAGGATCCGGGACAGGGGTTTCTGGGGCCAACGTCCTGACTTTC. Encoded protein: CASSLGSGTGVSGANVLTF. V usage is TRBV7-9 and J usage is TRBJ2-6; TRBD1 matches at 10 bases. The CDR3 sequence is 19 residues long. Per the germline V gene, CDR1 is SEHNR and CDR2 is FQNEAQ (reference sequence). V lost 1 base, J lost 1 base, and 7 bases stayed unmatched.

This chain joins TRBV25-1 and TRBJ1-1; 7 bases align to TRBD1. The germline V gene encodes CDR1 MGHDK and CDR2 SYGVNS. This CDR3 spans 14 amino acids. J lost 4 bases, V lost 9 bases, and 11 bases had no gene match. The CDR3 DNA reads as TGTGCCAGTAGTCAGGGGGGATGGGGCACTGAAGCTTTCTTT. It specifies CASSQGGWGTEAFF. Variable domain in full (rest from reference TRBV25-1 and TRBJ1-1): EADIYQTPRYLVIGTGKKITLECSQTMGHDKMYWYQQDPGMELHLIHYSYGVNSTEKGDLSSESTVSRIRTEHFPLTLESARPSHTSQYLCASSQGGWGTEAFFGQGTRLTVV.

V and J are TRBV29-1 and TRBJ1-5, with TRBD1 matching 7 bases. Germline loops: CDR1 SQVTM, CDR2 ANQGSEA. This CDR3 contains 16 residues. The V segment lost 1 base and the J segment 4 bases; nucleotides outside the gene matches: 10. CDR3 sequence: CSVEASSGTDNQPQHF. CDR3 in DNA: TGCAGCGTTGAAGCTTCCTCCGGGACAGATAATCAGCCCCAGCATTTT.

Only one count was recorded for this clone. The chain couples TRBV7-8 to TRBJ1-6; D ambiguous. V lost 3 bases to trimming and J lost 5 bases, with 11 bases between them. Germline CDR1 and CDR2: SGHVS and FQNEAQ. The CDR3 is made up of 15 amino acids. Written as DNA, the CDR3 is TGTGCCAGCAGCTTTTCTGCAGCTAATAATTCACCCCTCCACTTT. Its translation is CASSFSAANNSPLHF. Full variable domain (missing parts from reference TRBV7-8 and TRBJ1-6): GAGVSQSPRYKVAKRGQDVALRCDPISGHVSLFWYQQALGQGPEFLTYFQNEAQLDKSGLPSDRFFAERPEGSVSTLKIQRTQQEDSAVYLCASSFSAANNSPLHFGNGTRLTVT.